This T cell receptor beta chain was observed in a study of naive and memory T cell subsets. General study findings and limits: Especially in CD8 cells, naive repertoires contained a few larger clonotypes, possibly CD45RA-re-expressing memory cells. RNA-based TCR counts may shift with T cell activation and differentiation. Diversity fell and Gini index rose from naive through CM, EM, EMRA.

An equimolar mix of two oligonucleotides served as the beta constant-region primer for TRBC1 and TRBC2. Four rounds of PCR amplified the ligated cDNA using nested alpha and beta constant-region primers plus SP2. TCRdb ran MiXCR on the UMI-ligation and nested PCR reads and lists one entry per CDR3 protein. The table lists roughly 83,000 distinct CDR3 sequences, around 10% of them singletons. This clonotype has a count of ten or more. What it binds is unknown. Four subsets defined by CD45RA and CD27 were sorted after CD3, CD4, CD8 and live/dead staining. CDR1 KGHSH and CDR2 LQKENI come from the germline V gene. The CDR3 totals 15 residues. V gave up 5 bases and J gave up 0 bases; unmatched junction bases: 4.

The clonotype originates from a human donor in good health. The sequenced sample was naive CD4+ T cells from blood. The chain employs TRBV18 and TRBJ1-5, with 7 bases matching TRBD1. As DNA, the CDR3 is TGTGCCAGCTCAAGGGACAGTAATAGCAATCAGCCCCAGCATTTT. Its translation: CASSRDSNSNQPQHF. The full variable domain, completed using reference TRBV18 and TRBJ1-5, is NAGVMQNPRHLVRRRGQEARLRCSPMKGHSHVYWYRQLPEEGLKFMVYLQKENIIDESGMPKERFSAEFPKEGPSILRIQQVVRGDSAAYFCASSRDSNSNQPQHFGDGTRLSIL.